One and the same sample provided the 8 T cell receptor beta chains below, sequenced in a study of blood T cell repertoires in COVID-19. The protocol was immunoSEQ multiplex PCR, while the TCRdb copy is restricted to in-frame clones and leaves out a portion. The sample carries 93,000 or so clones, about nine tenths recorded once. The sequenced sample was peripheral blood. Receptors were obtained from a woman aged 80 or older in a cohort sampled during active COVID-19.

With regard to this clone: At one of its ends the junction is not consistent with the germline gene, which may arise from a read error. The genes are TRBV7-7 and TRBJ2-1; D is possibly TRBD2 (5 bases). This CDR3 comprises 16 residues. Looked up from germline, CDR1 is SSHAT and CDR2 is FNYEAQ (reference sequence). The CDR3: CASSPRGGRNYNEQFF. The CDR3 DNA reads TGTGCTAGCAGCCCCAGAGGCGGGCGGAATTACAATGAGCAGTTCTTC.

The chain employs TRBV7-9 and TRBJ1-5; 10 bases fit TRBD1. The germline gives CDR1 SEHNR, CDR2 FQNEAQ (reference sequence). The junction had 10 bases not matched to a gene; V was cut back by 7 bases and J by 7 bases. The CDR3 has 15 amino acids. The DNA for the CDR3 is TGTGCCAGCACCCCGGGGACAGGGGACTTACAGCCCCAGCATTTT. Amino acid sequence: CASTPGTGDLQPQHF.

The chain carries TRBV6-5 and TRBJ2-7; possibly TRBD1 for D (6 bases). Trimming removed 6 bases from V and 2 bases from J, with 11 bases in between. The CDR3 totals 13 residues. The germline gives CDR1 MNHEY, CDR2 SVGAGI. CDR3: CASRERGTYEQYF. In DNA form, the CDR3 reads TGTGCCAGCAGAGAGAGGGGGACCTACGAGCAGTACTTC.

This chain links TRBV28 with TRBJ2-7; D ambiguous. Trimming removed 4 bases from V and 3 bases from J, with 4 bases in between. The CDR3 contains 11 residues. Germline CDR1 and CDR2: MDHEN and SYDVKM. CDR3 sequence reads: CASSSFYEQYF. The DNA for the CDR3 is TGTGCCAGCAGTTCGTTCTACGAGCAGTACTTC.

This chain links TRBV6-5 with TRBJ2-7; TRBD1 matches at 7 bases. The length of the CDR3 is 15 residues. The V segment lost 5 bases and the J segment 2 bases; nucleotides outside the gene matches: 9. Germline CDR1 and CDR2: MNHEY and SVGAGI. CDR3 sequence (DNA): TGTGCCAGCAGTAAGTCGGACAGGCCTCCCTACGAGCAGTACTTC. Translated: CASSKSDRPPYEQYF.

This chain links TRBV6-5 with TRBJ1-5; no clear D gene. Trimming pared 0 bases from V and 6 bases from J, leaving 9 bases between. This CDR3 has 14 residues. Germline-derived CDR1 and CDR2 are MNHEY and SVGAGI. CDR3: CASSYSRRVQPQHF. For the CDR3, the DNA is TGTGCCAGCAGTTACTCGAGACGGGTTCAGCCCCAGCATTTT.

V gene TRBV28 combines with J gene TRBJ2-1; D is perhaps TRBD2 (5 bases). V was clipped by 5 bases and J by 2 bases, with 10 bases between them. CDR1 is MDHEN, CDR2 SYDVKM, per germline. This CDR3 has 14 residues. CDR3 region: CASSSGSPYNEQFF. The CDR3 DNA reads as TGTGCCAGCAGTAGCGGTTCTCCCTACAATGAGCAGTTCTTC.

The rearrangement links TRBV5-4 to TRBJ1-2; TRBD1 might be the D (6 bases). V lost 4 bases and J 7 bases, leaving 17 bases between the germline ends. This CDR3 is 14 amino acids long. Germline lookup yields CDR1 SGHNT and CDR2 YYREEE (reference sequence). CDR3 bases: TGTGCCAGCAGCCCGGGACACGAACCCACTGGCTACACCTTC. This sequence encodes CASSPGHEPTGYTF.